This TCR beta chain came from a study of OX40 agonist ivuxolimab in advanced cancers. Study information: People who had prior anti-PD-1, anti-PD-L1 or anti-CTLA-4 therapy could take part, and roughly 44% had some. Study-wide results and limits: The authors did not determine the antigen specificity of the expanded peripheral T cells.

Germline CDR1 and CDR2: LGHNA and YSLEER. Between the trimmed V and J ends, which lost 1 base and 3 bases, there was a span of 13 bases. The CDR3 runs 16 residues. Assay used: immunoSEQ multiplex PCR; TCRdb lists only in-frame clones, some missing. There are tens of thousands of clones in the sample; about 78% occur only once, and 5% to 6.5% lies in the top ten. On this clone itself: Its antigen remains unknown.

This receptor was obtained from an adult with an advanced solid tumor such as melanoma, head and neck, liver or kidney cancer. This chain uses TRBV4-3 with TRBJ2-1, with D possibly matching TRBD2 (6 bases). Material: CD4+ or CD8+ T cells sorted from blood, obtained in a trial of the OX40 agonist ivuxolimab. The CDR3 protein is CASSQATSRIYNEQFF. The CDR3 bases are TGCGCCAGCAGCCAAGCGACTAGTAGGATCTACAATGAGCAGTTCTTC.